This T cell receptor beta chain originates from a study of OX40 agonist ivuxolimab in advanced cancers. About the research overall: Those enrolled were roughly 80% male, with a mean age of about 66 years and ages from roughly 20 to 85. Study-wide findings and caveats: At 0.1 to 3.0 mg/kg, clonal expansion of CD4+ and CD8+ blood T cells had occurred by week 6.

Patients who had autoimmune disease history or got systemic immunosuppression were left out. Trimming took 2 bases from V and 0 from J, leaving 8 bases between them. The CDR3 contains 15 residues. Per the germline V gene, CDR1 is SGHAT and CDR2 is FQNNGV. Of note for this clone: Its antigen is undetermined.

The assay was immunoSEQ multiplex PCR, and TCRdb's table has in-frame clones only and misses some. Found here are over 90,000 clones, almost 90% of them singletons; the top ten hold roughly 0.15%. J is TRBJ1-3 and V is TRBV11-2; no clear D. The TCR sequence derives from an adult with an advanced solid tumor such as melanoma, head and neck, liver or kidney cancer. The sample was CD4+ or CD8+ T cells sorted from blood, taken in a trial of the OX40 agonist ivuxolimab. The DNA of the CDR3 is TGTGCCAGCAGCTTAATATGGAGCTCTGGAAACACCATATATTTT. The encoded protein is CASSLIWSSGNTIYF.